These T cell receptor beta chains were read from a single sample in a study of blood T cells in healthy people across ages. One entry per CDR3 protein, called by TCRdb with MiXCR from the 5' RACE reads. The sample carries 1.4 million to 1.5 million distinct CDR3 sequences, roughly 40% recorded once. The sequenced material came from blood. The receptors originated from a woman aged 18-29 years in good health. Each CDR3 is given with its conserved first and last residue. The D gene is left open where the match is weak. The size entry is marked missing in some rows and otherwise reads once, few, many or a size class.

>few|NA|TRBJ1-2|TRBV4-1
CASSQGQDQSYGYTF
TGCGCCAGCAGCCAAGGACAGGACCAAAGCTATGGCTACACCTTC
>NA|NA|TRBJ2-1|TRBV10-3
CAISRLEGEQFF
TGTGCCATCAGCCGACTAGAAGGTGAGCAGTTCTTC
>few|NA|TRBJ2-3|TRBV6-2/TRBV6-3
CASSYSTKADTQYF
TGTGCCAGCAGTTACTCGACAAAGGCAGATACGCAGTATTTT
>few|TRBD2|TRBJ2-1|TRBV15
CATAIGRAIDEQFF
TGTGCCACCGCAATCGGGAGGGCCATCGATGAGCAGTTCTTC
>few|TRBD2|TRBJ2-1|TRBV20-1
CSARDGSGREGNEQFF
TGCAGTGCTAGAGATGGTAGCGGGCGGGAGGGAAATGAGCAGTTCTTC
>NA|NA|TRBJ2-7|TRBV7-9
CASSLVKGVYEQYF
TGTGCCAGCAGCTTAGTGAAGGGGGTCTACGAGCAGTACTTC
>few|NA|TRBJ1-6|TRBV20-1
CSVQGRVLNSPLHF
TGCAGTGTCCAGGGCAGGGTGCTAAATTCACCCCTCCACTTT
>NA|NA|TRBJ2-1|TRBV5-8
CASSLDGRQFNEQFF
TGTGCCAGCAGTCTGGACGGGCGTCAGTTCAATGAGCAGTTCTTC
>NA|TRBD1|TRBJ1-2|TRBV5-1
CASSLETGDYYGYTF
TGCGCCAGCAGCTTGGAGACAGGGGACTACTATGGCTACACCTTC
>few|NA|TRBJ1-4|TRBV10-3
CAISESGGENEKLFF
TGTGCCATCAGTGAGTCCGGGGGCGAGAATGAAAAACTGTTTTTT
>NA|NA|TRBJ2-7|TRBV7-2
CASSLRGPVFYEQYF
TGTGCCAGCAGCTTAAGGGGTCCCGTCTTCTACGAGCAGTACTTC
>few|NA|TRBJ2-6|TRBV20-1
CSARAPASRFGANVLTF
TGCAGTGCTAGAGCCCCGGCATCGAGATTTGGGGCCAACGTCCTGACTTTC
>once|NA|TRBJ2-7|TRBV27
CASSLRGTAYEQYF
TGTGCCAGCAGTTTGAGAGGGACCGCCTACGAGCAGTACTTC
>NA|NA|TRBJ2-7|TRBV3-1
CASSPAGDSITYEQYF
TGTGCCAGCAGCCCCGCCGGGGACTCAATTACCTACGAGCAGTACTTC
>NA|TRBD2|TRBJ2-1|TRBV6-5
CASKGATSGEDEQFF
TGTGCCAGCAAGGGCGCGACTAGCGGTGAGGATGAGCAGTTCTTC
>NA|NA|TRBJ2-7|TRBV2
CASRAAMSSSYEQYF
TGTGCCAGCAGAGCCGCCATGTCTAGCTCCTACGAGCAGTACTTC
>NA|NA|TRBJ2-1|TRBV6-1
CASSEGIKVEQFF
TGTGCCAGCAGTGAAGGGATTAAAGTTGAGCAGTTCTTC
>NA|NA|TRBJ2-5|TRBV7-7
CASSTNPGNQETQYF
TGTGCCAGCAGCACCAATCCGGGGAACCAAGAGACCCAGTACTTC
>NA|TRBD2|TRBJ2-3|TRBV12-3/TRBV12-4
CASSSTPGDSGHHTDTQYF
TGTGCCAGCAGTTCAACCCCCGGAGATAGCGGGCACCACACAGATACGCAGTATTTT
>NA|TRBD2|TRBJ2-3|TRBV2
CASRGWASGGSQQSTDTQYF
TGTGCCAGCAGGGGATGGGCTAGCGGGGGGTCCCAACAATCCACAGATACGCAGTATTTT
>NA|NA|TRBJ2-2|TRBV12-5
CASGLVSHTGELFF
TGTGCTAGTGGTTTGGTCAGTCACACCGGGGAGCTGTTTTTT
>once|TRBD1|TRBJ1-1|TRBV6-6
CASSFAMTGVTEAFF
TGTGCCAGCAGTTTCGCAATGACAGGGGTCACTGAAGCTTTCTTT
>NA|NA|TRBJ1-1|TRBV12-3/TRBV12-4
CASSFLTRGEAFF
TGTGCCAGCAGTTTTCTTACCAGGGGTGAAGCTTTCTTT
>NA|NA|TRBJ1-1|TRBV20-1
CSASGREDTEAFF
TGCAGTGCTAGTGGTAGGGAAGACACTGAAGCTTTCTTT
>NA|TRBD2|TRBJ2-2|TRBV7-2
CASSPGTSGRADTGELFF
TGTGCCAGCAGCCCTGGGACTAGCGGGAGGGCAGACACCGGGGAGCTGTTTTTT
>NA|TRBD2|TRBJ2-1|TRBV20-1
CSARGGLAGGAEEQFF
TGCAGTGCTAGAGGCGGACTAGCGGGAGGGGCGGAAGAGCAGTTCTTC
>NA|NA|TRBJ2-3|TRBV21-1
CASSATGGGGDTQYF
TGTGCCAGCAGCGCGACAGGGGGAGGAGGGGATACGCAGTATTTT
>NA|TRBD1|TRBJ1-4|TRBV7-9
CASSLPPGQEREKLFF
TGTGCCAGCAGCTTACCCCCGGGACAGGAACGGGAAAAACTGTTTTTT
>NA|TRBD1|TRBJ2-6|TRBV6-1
CASSEALPGGAGANVLTF
TGTGCCAGCAGTGAAGCGCTTCCAGGGGGCGCTGGGGCCAACGTCCTGACTTTC
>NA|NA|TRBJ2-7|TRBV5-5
CASSLDYGGTGEQYF
TGTGCCAGCAGCTTGGATTATGGGGGGACGGGCGAGCAGTACTTC
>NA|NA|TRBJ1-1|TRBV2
CASVALVPGTYTEAFF
TGTGCCAGCGTGGCTTTGGTACCCGGGACCTACACTGAAGCTTTCTTT
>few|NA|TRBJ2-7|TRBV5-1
CASSLELGERNEQYF
TGCGCCAGCAGCTTGGAGCTGGGGGAACGTAATGAGCAGTACTTC
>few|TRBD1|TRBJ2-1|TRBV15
CATSRDWGGQGTYNEQFF
TGTGCCACCAGCAGAGATTGGGGGGGACAGGGGACCTACAATGAGCAGTTCTTC
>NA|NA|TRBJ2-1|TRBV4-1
CASSQELGFSSHNEQFF
TGCGCCAGCAGCCAAGAGCTGGGCTTTAGCTCCCACAATGAGCAGTTCTTC
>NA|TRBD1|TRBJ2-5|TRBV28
CASSLQGQGLTGETQYF
TGTGCCAGCAGTTTGCAGGGACAGGGTCTGACGGGAGAGACCCAGTACTTC
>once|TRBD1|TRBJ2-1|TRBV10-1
CASSEGQGAAPNEQFF
TGCGCCAGCAGTGAGGGACAGGGGGCCGCACCCAATGAGCAGTTCTTC